This record concerns one T cell receptor beta chain sequence. This entry is derived from a study of tumor-infiltrating lymphocytes in oesophageal squamous cell carcinoma. Germline V gene data show CDR1 as SGHAT and CDR2 as FQNNGV. This CDR3 comprises 15 residues. Between the trimmed V and J ends, which lost 5 bases and 5 bases, there was a span of 15 bases. MiXCR, run by TCRdb on the PCR reads, gives a single entry per CDR3 protein. The data show some 11,000 distinct CDR3 sequences, with 52% seen just once and under 20% held by the top ten. The specimen sequenced was esophageal tumor tissue. This receptor was obtained from a female donor with esophageal squamous cell carcinoma. The chain joins TRBV11-2 to TRBJ2-2; the D gene is possibly TRBD1 (8 bases). CDR3 coding DNA: TGTGCCAGCAGCCCACAGGGGGGGGGGACCGGGGAGCTGTTTTTT. Residues: CASSPQGGGTGELFF.